This T cell receptor (beta chain) derives from a study of shared clonotypes between healthy human individuals. Study summary: CD4 naive and memory got three plates each, CD8 naive two, CD8 memory one.

General study points: Generation probabilities of non-shared clonotypes were lower (relative to those shared by all four donors).

As regards this clone: Its antigen is unknown.

Per germline, CDR1 MDHEN and CDR2 SYDVKM. V was pared by 2 bases and J by 4 bases, with 4 bases of the junction left unmatched. The CDR3 covers 16 residues. The repertoire was sequenced with immunoSEQ multiplex PCR; TCRdb's copy has only in-frame clones and lacks some. The sample lists roughly 2.6 million clones; just over 90% were seen once. Every one of the donors was a Caucasian adult that lived in Nashville, Tennessee. CD4+ cells yielded CD45RA+ naive and CD45RA-negative memory subsets. This receptor was identified in a man younger than 30 in good health. The chain is built from TRBV28 and TRBJ2-3; 12 bases agree with TRBD2. The source material was naive CD4+ T cells sorted from blood. Described subset: CD45RA+ positively selected. The DNA for the CDR3 is TGTGCCAGCAGTTTAGACACTAGCGGGGGGTCAGATACGCAGTATTTT. Translated: CASSLDTSGGSDTQYF.